This T cell receptor (beta chain) was documented in a study of CD4 T cells in relation to SARS-CoV-2 and coronaviruses. Study outcomes and limitations: In about 65% of donors, memory CD4+ clonotypes crossrecognized SARS-CoV-2 and at least one common cold coronavirus spike.

Before the COVID-19 pandemic, during about 2011-2019, CD4+ T cells were taken from unexposed donors. CD4+ T cells were isolated from the cells after about ten days of culture. Unexposed-donor CD4+ T cells were probed with SARS-CoV-2 S/N and four cold-coronavirus spikes, cells permitting. J was trimmed by 4 bases and V by 1 base; bases with no gene match: 7. The CDR3 totals 16 residues. Germline V gives CDR1 SGHTS, CDR2 YDEGEE. With regard to this clone: The antigen remains unidentified.

Assay: immunoSEQ multiplex PCR; the TCRdb copy retains only in-frame clones and omits some. This repertoire shows 15,000 to 20,000 clones, 75% to 85% found once; its top ten account for about a tenth. The clonotype comes from a human donor in good health. The sample taken for sequencing was CD4+ T cells from PBMCs, cultured in vitro. The chain carries TRBV5-8 and TRBJ2-1; TRBD1 matches at 8 bases. The CDR3 nucleotides are TGTGCCAGCAGCTTGAACAGGGGGGCATGGTACAATGAGCAGTTCTTC. It encodes CASSLNRGAWYNEQFF.